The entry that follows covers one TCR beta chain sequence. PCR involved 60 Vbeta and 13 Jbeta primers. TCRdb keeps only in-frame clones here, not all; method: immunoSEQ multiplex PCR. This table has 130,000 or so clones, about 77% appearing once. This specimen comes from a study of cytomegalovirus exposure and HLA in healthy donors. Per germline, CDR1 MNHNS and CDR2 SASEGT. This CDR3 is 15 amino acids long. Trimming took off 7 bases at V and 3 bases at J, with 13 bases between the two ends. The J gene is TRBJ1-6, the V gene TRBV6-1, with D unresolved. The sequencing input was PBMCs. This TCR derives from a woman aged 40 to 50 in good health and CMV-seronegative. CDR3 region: CASIRGRIYNSPLHF. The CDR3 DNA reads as TGTGCCAGCATTCGAGGGCGGATCTATAATTCACCCCTCCACTTT.